This T cell receptor (beta chain) was retrieved from a study of OX40 agonist ivuxolimab in advanced cancers. Method: immunoSEQ multiplex PCR; TCRdb's copy keeps in-frame clones and lacks some. Of 50,000 to 85,000 clones in the sample, 87% were seen once. The sampling schedule covered blood at baseline, cycle 4 day 1, and cycle 7 day 1. The CDR3 spans 15 residues. The trim removed 6 bases at V and 7 bases at J, leaving 8 bases unmatched. Germline V gives CDR1 MNHNS, CDR2 SASEGT. This chain joins TRBV6-1 and TRBJ1-4; 10 nucleotides match TRBD1. Sequencing used CD4+ or CD8+ T cells sorted from blood, obtained in a trial of the OX40 agonist ivuxolimab. This TCR came from an adult with an advanced solid tumor such as melanoma, head and neck, liver or kidney cancer. The CDR3 loop reads CASRSGTGAGEKLFF. CDR3 bases: TGTGCCAGCAGGTCCGGGACAGGGGCAGGTGAAAAACTGTTTTTT.